Below are 32 T cell receptor beta chains sequenced from a single sample in a study of T cell responses to AZD1222 COVID-19 vaccine. Repertoires were generated with immunoSEQ multiplex PCR, while TCRdb's copy carries only in-frame clones and drops some. The data show some 92,000 clones, about 93% seen once. This sample comprised peripheral blood, obtained on day 0 of MenACWY control vaccination. The source of these receptors is an adult in good health.

The gene calls are TRBV10-3 and TRBJ2-7; 8 bases fit TRBD1. V shed 5 bases and J 3 bases; nucleotides not matched to a gene: 3. The V gene's germline CDR1 is ENHRY and CDR2 SYGVKD. The CDR3 is 13 residues long. CDR3 sequence: CAISNGQGYEQYF. The CDR3 coding sequence is TGTGCCATCAGTAACGGACAGGGCTACGAGCAGTACTTC.

The J gene is TRBJ2-5, the V gene TRBV6-5; D may be TRBD2 (5 bases). Germline CDR1 reads MNHEY; CDR2 reads SVGAGI. The ends were cut back, 2 bases at V and 5 bases at J, with 15 bases in the middle. This CDR3 contains 15 residues. CDR3 sequence: CASSYRPASGETQYF. CDR3 in DNA: TGTGCCAGCAGTTACCGGCCGGCTTCGGGGGAGACCCAGTACTTC.

The J gene is TRBJ2-7, the V gene TRBV19; D might be TRBD2 (5 bases). Trimming cost V 2 bases and J 6 bases, with 11 bases left between them. The CDR3 loop spans 13 amino acids. The V gene's germline CDR1 is LNHDA and CDR2 SQIVND (reference sequence). The CDR3 region is CASSINGELEQYF. In DNA, the CDR3 is TGTGCCAGTAGTATAAACGGGGAGCTCGAGCAGTACTTC.

The rearrangement uses TRBV5-1 and TRBJ2-4; the D gene is possibly TRBD1 (6 bases). V was clipped by 0 bases and J by 0 bases, with 19 bases between them. The germline V gene encodes CDR1 SGHRS and CDR2 YFSETQ. The CDR3 consists of 19 residues. The CDR3 DNA is TGCGCCAGCAGCTTGGGAACAGGGAAACCTCAGCTAGCCAAAAACATTCAGTACTTC. Translation gives CASSLGTGKPQLAKNIQYF.

The rearrangement joins TRBV15 to TRBJ1-6, with D possibly TRBD1 on 5 matching bases. Germline V gene data show CDR1 as LNHNV and CDR2 as YYDKDF (reference sequence). The CDR3 runs to 15 residues. The germline V and J ends were trimmed by 0 bases and 7 bases, with 10 bases remaining between them. CDR3 sequence reads: CATSREGVRNSPLHF. The CDR3 bases are TGTGCCACCAGCAGAGAAGGGGTCCGGAATTCACCCCTCCACTTT.

The chain recombines TRBV5-1 with TRBJ2-5; D is unresolved. Germline V gene sequence: CDR1 SGHRS, CDR2 YFSETQ. This CDR3 comprises 14 residues. Trimming removed 7 bases at V and 4 bases at J, with 17 bases between. This CDR3 is CASSVGRPVETQYF. The CDR3 nucleotides read TGCGCCAGCTCGGTGGGCAGGCCGGTAGAGACCCAGTACTTC.

The V gene is TRBV18, the J gene TRBJ2-7; TRBD1 matches 9 bases. Germline V CDR1 and CDR2: KGHSH, LQKENI. Trimming cost V 6 bases and J 7 bases; bases outside gene matches: 19. The CDR3 contains 17 residues. This CDR3 reads CASSTASPGTGPSEQYF. In nucleotides, the CDR3 is TGTGCCAGCTCGACCGCAAGTCCCGGGACAGGGCCGTCGGAGCAGTACTTC.

This chain joins TRBV9 and TRBJ1-1; D is unclear. The germline V gene encodes CDR1 SGDLS and CDR2 YYNGEE. Trimming took 4 bases from V and 4 from J, leaving 14 bases between them. The CDR3 extends over 14 amino acids. The CDR3: CASSFTESGTEAFF. Here the CDR3 DNA reads TGTGCCAGCAGCTTTACGGAATCGGGCACTGAAGCTTTCTTT.

J is TRBJ1-6 and V is TRBV12-3 or TRBV12-4; D unclear. V lost 6 bases and J 13 bases, leaving 13 bases between the germline ends. This CDR3 comprises 12 residues. The CDR3: CASSVRSEPLHF. The CDR3 coding sequence is TGTGCCAGCAGCGTTCGATCGGAGCCCCTCCACTTT.

This clone was detected a few times. The chain combines TRBV18 with TRBJ2-7, with D maybe TRBD1 (5 bases). V lost 2 bases to trimming and J lost 6 bases, with 14 bases between them. Germline V gives CDR1 KGHSH, CDR2 LQKENI. This CDR3 contains 14 residues. The CDR3 region is CASSPEQGFGEQYF. CDR3 DNA sequence: TGTGCCAGCTCACCAGAGCAGGGTTTTGGCGAGCAGTACTTC.

The J gene is TRBJ2-3, the V gene TRBV7-8; 13 bases are a match to TRBD2. The germline V gene encodes CDR1 SGHVS and CDR2 FQNEAQ. The CDR3 runs to 18 residues. Unmatched junction bases numbered 12, after V lost 5 bases and J lost 4 bases. The DNA for the CDR3 is TGTGCCAGCAGCCGAAAGGGACTAGCGGGGAAGGGGCCAGATACGCAGTATTTT. It yields the protein CASSRKGLAGKGPDTQYF.

The V and J genes are TRBV19 and TRBJ1-5; no definite D call. This CDR3 spans 13 amino acids. Germline V lookup: CDR1 LNHDA, CDR2 SQIVND (reference sequence). V was trimmed by 6 bases and J by 6 bases, leaving 12 bases between them. The CDR3: CASRPLDGQPQHF. As DNA, the CDR3 is TGTGCCAGTAGGCCCCTAGATGGTCAGCCCCAGCATTTT.

Only one count was recorded for this clone. The chain employs TRBV6-2 or TRBV6-3 and TRBJ2-7; D gene uncertain. Per the germline V gene, CDR1 is MNHEY and CDR2 is SVGEGT. Between the trimmed V and J ends, which lost 4 bases and 4 bases, there was a span of 8 bases. This CDR3 is 12 amino acids long. In nucleotides, the CDR3 is TGTGCCAGCAGTTCACAAAGATACGAGCAGTACTTC. Translation: CASSSQRYEQYF.

The V call is TRBV11-2, the J call TRBJ2-2; D call uncertain. The germline V and J ends were trimmed by 2 bases and 1 base, with 8 bases remaining between them. Germline values: CDR1 SGHAT, CDR2 FQNNGV. CDR3 length: 15 residues. CDR3 coding DNA: TGTGCCAGCAGCTTAATTCTGGGGAACACCGGGGAGCTGTTTTTT. Encoded protein: CASSLILGNTGELFF.

The rearrangement uses TRBV28 and TRBJ1-5, with D unclear. V was clipped by 3 bases and J by 7 bases, with 10 bases between them. The CDR3 runs 13 residues. Germline CDR1 and CDR2: MDHEN and SYDVKM. The CDR3 spells CASSFLGSQPQHF. CDR3 DNA sequence: TGTGCCAGCAGTTTTCTCGGTTCGCAGCCCCAGCATTTT. The whole variable domain, filled in from reference TRBV28 and TRBJ1-5, reads DVKVTQSSRYLVKRTGEKVFLECVQDMDHENMFWYRQDPGLGLRLIYFSYDVKMKEKGDIPEGYSVSREKKERFSLILESASTNQTSMYLCASSFLGSQPQHFGDGTRLSIL.

The rearrangement joins TRBV27 to TRBJ1-4; D not certain. The V and J ends lost 0 bases and 8 bases respectively, with 13 bases between them. This CDR3 is 15 amino acids long. Germline CDR1 is MNHEY and CDR2 is SMNVEV (reference sequence). The CDR3: CASSLSTGKGEKLFF. In nucleotides, the CDR3 is TGTGCCAGCAGTTTATCGACCGGGAAAGGGGAAAAACTGTTTTTT.

The chain combines TRBV29-1 with TRBJ1-5; TRBD1 matches 7 bases. The length of the CDR3 is 14 residues. The J segment lost 5 bases and the V segment lost 5 bases, leaving 9 bases of the junction unmatched. CDR1 is SQVTM and CDR2 is ANQGSEA in the germline V gene. The CDR3 region is CSVSGGQGDQPQHF. The DNA of the CDR3 is TGCAGCGTTTCTGGGGGCCAGGGGGATCAGCCCCAGCATTTT.

The rearrangement uses TRBV5-6 and TRBJ2-6; weak D call: TRBD1 (5 bases). CDR1 SGHDT and CDR2 YYEEEE come from the germline V gene. Trimming left V 4 bases short and J 0 bases short, with 11 bases between. CDR3 length: 16 residues. The CDR3 is CASSAQVYSGANVLTF. CDR3 DNA sequence: TGTGCCAGCAGCGCACAGGTGTACTCTGGGGCCAACGTCCTGACTTTC.

This clone was detected once. The CDR3 sequence: CASSLAGVPSGANVLTF. CDR3 in DNA: TGTGCCAGTAGTCTGGCAGGGGTCCCCTCTGGGGCCAACGTCCTGACTTTC. The chain recombines TRBV19 with TRBJ2-6; a possible D gene is TRBD1 (6 bases). V lost 5 bases, J lost 0 bases, and 14 bases lay in between. Germline-derived CDR1 and CDR2 are LNHDA and SQIVND (reference sequence). This CDR3 is 17 amino acids long.

The V call is TRBV5-4, the J call TRBJ1-1; D unresolved. Per germline, CDR1 SGHNT and CDR2 YYREEE (reference sequence). The CDR3 is made up of 14 amino acids. With 0 bases removed from V and 1 base from J, the gap between germline ends came to 7 bases. CDR3 loop: CASSLAVANTEAFF. The DNA for the CDR3 is TGTGCCAGCAGCTTGGCAGTGGCGAACACTGAAGCTTTCTTT.

The chain couples TRBV11-3 to TRBJ2-5, with 7 bases matching TRBD2. CDR3 length equals 16 residues. From germline, CDR1 is SGHNT and CDR2 YENEEA. V trimming: 8 bases; J trimming: 5 bases; junction bases outside the gene matches: 17. CDR3 nucleotides: TGTGCCAGCGCCGAAGGGGAGGGCATTATGGGGGAGACCCAGTACTTC. It codes for CASAEGEGIMGETQYF.

The chain has TRBV27 and TRBJ2-2; weak D call: TRBD2 (7 bases). This CDR3 comprises 16 residues. CDR1 is MNHEY and CDR2 is SMNVEV in the germline V gene (reference sequence). The V end was cut by 7 bases, the J end by 5 bases, with 20 bases between. In nucleotides, the CDR3 is TGTGCCAGCACCCTGTGGGGGGGCGCGGGGACCGGGGAGCTGTTTTTT. This codes for CASTLWGGAGTGELFF.

The chain joins TRBV11-2 to TRBJ1-2, with TRBD1 matching over 9 bases. The CDR3 runs to 16 residues. Germline V gene sequence: CDR1 SGHAT, CDR2 FQNNGV. The V gene end was trimmed by 1 base and the J gene end by 3 bases; junction bases not matched to a gene: 6. The CDR3 sequence is CASSLVWTGVDYGYTF. The CDR3 nucleotides read TGTGCCAGCAGCTTAGTTTGGACAGGGGTTGACTATGGCTACACCTTC.

The J gene is TRBJ1-1, the V gene TRBV19; D ambiguous. Trimming pared 1 base from V and 3 bases from J, leaving 12 bases between. CDR3 size: 15 residues. The germline CDR1 and CDR2 sequences are LNHDA and SQIVND (reference sequence). The CDR3 DNA reads as TGTGCCAGTAGTATAGGCGGATCCCCGCACACTGAAGCTTTCTTT. Protein sequence: CASSIGGSPHTEAFF.

V is TRBV9 and J is TRBJ2-1; D possibly corresponds to TRBD2 (5 bases). V lost 4 bases to trimming and J lost 5 bases, with 16 bases between them. Germline V gene data show CDR1 as SGDLS and CDR2 as YYNGEE. The CDR3 spans 15 residues. The CDR3 sequence: CASSPNPSGNNEQFF. The CDR3 nucleotides read TGTGCCAGCAGCCCAAACCCCAGCGGAAACAATGAGCAGTTCTTC.

The chain recombines TRBV5-4 with TRBJ2-2; 11 positions agree with TRBD2. From germline, CDR1 is SGHNT and CDR2 YYREEE (reference sequence). The J segment lost 4 bases and the V segment lost 0 bases, leaving 5 bases of the junction unmatched. This CDR3 spans 17 amino acids. The CDR3 region is CASSLGPLAGGTGELFF. In nucleotides, the CDR3 is TGTGCCAGCAGCTTGGGCCCGCTAGCGGGAGGCACCGGGGAGCTGTTTTTT.

The chain couples TRBV27 to TRBJ2-7; D gene uncertain. Germline assignment: CDR1 MNHEY and CDR2 SMNVEV (reference sequence). CDR3 size: 14 residues. The V and J ends lost 2 bases and 2 bases respectively, with 10 bases between them. CDR3 coding DNA: TGTGCCAGCAGTTTACAGCCGGGTGCCTACGAGCAGTACTTC. This gives the protein CASSLQPGAYEQYF.

This clone showed up just once. The rearrangement joins TRBV24-1 to TRBJ2-5, with TRBD1 identical over 9 bases. There are 19 residues in the CDR3. Trimming at V came to 5 bases and at J to 1 base, leaving 16 bases not matched to a gene. CDR1 is KGHDR, CDR2 SFDVKD, per germline. The CDR3: CATSGPDRGPRRGQETQYF. CDR3 DNA: TGTGCCACCAGTGGACCGGACAGGGGACCCCGCCGGGGCCAAGAGACCCAGTACTTC.

The gene calls are TRBV18 and TRBJ2-2; D is perhaps TRBD1 (5 bases). V was cut by 5 bases and J by 3 bases, with 16 bases left in between. The CDR3 length is 16 residues. Germline-derived CDR1 and CDR2 are KGHSH and LQKENI. CDR3 region: CASSSTSRVDTGELFF. Here the CDR3 DNA reads TGTGCCAGCTCAAGTACGTCCAGGGTCGACACCGGGGAGCTGTTTTTT.

This rearrangement joins TRBV5-1 to TRBJ1-6; D might be TRBD1 (6 bases). Germline-derived CDR1 and CDR2 are SGHRS and YFSETQ. The CDR3 totals 18 residues. The V gene lost 0 bases and the J gene lost 6 bases, with 19 bases spanning the gap. CDR3 in DNA: TGCGCCAGCAGCTTGGATTATGGGGGCTCGGGGGGTAATTCACCCCTCCACTTT. This codes for CASSLDYGGSGGNSPLHF.

The CDR3 spells CASSVSPSGGQETQYF. The CDR3 DNA sequence: TGTGCCAGCAGCGTTAGCCCTAGCGGCGGGCAAGAGACCCAGTACTTC. The chain carries TRBV9 and TRBJ2-5; 7 nucleotides match TRBD2. Germline CDR1 SGDLS, CDR2 YYNGEE. V shed 2 bases and J 2 bases; nucleotides not matched to a gene: 9. The CDR3 length is 16 residues.

This clone showed up just a few times. V gene TRBV5-4 combines with J gene TRBJ2-3; D ambiguous. The CDR3 length is 15 residues. The germline gives CDR1 SGHNT, CDR2 YYREEE (reference sequence). Trimming pared 4 bases from V and 0 bases from J, leaving 12 bases between. The CDR3 DNA is TGTGCCAGCAGCCTTTACGGATCTAGCACAGATACGCAGTATTTT. It translates to CASSLYGSSTDTQYF.